This TCR beta chain emerged from a study of T-cell reconstitution after alpha-beta-depleted transplantation in children. Per the germline V gene, CDR1 is MNHNS and CDR2 is SASEGT. Trimming cost V 1 base and J 0 bases, with 10 bases left between them. The CDR3 consists of 16 residues. Preparation of the TCRbeta library used unique molecular identifiers. TCRdb independently ran MiXCR on the PCR reads; one entry per CDR3 protein. The repertoire holds 85,000 to 120,000 distinct CDR3 sequences, with 6% as singletons. This clonotype showed up many times. The genes are TRBV6-1 and TRBJ2-1; D assignment may be TRBD1 or TRBD2 (6 bases each). The TCR was taken from a female patient between 2 and 15 years old who had a stem cell transplant for Fanconi anemia, so the T cells may come from the graft donor. Sample: PBMCs, mostly from graft donor cells, taken 60 days after TCRalphabeta/CD19-depleted stem cell transplant. For the CDR3, the DNA is TGTGCCAGCAGTGAAGGGGGGGCGGGCTCCTACAATGAGCAGTTCTTC. It translates to CASSEGGAGSYNEQFF.